A single sample gave rise to the 30 T cell receptor beta chains below, sequenced in a study of cytomegalovirus exposure and HLA in healthy donors. TCRdb keeps only in-frame clones here, not all; method: immunoSEQ multiplex PCR. The sample shows about 74,000 clones, 85% to 95% of them seen only once. Sequenced input: PBMCs. These receptor sequences come from a woman under 30 in good health and CMV-seropositive.

This CDR3 reads CAISESVGLTDAYEQYF. Written as DNA, the CDR3 is TGTGCCATCAGTGAGTCGGTAGGGTTGACAGACGCCTACGAGCAGTACTTC. The gene calls are TRBV10-3 and TRBJ2-7; perhaps TRBD1 as D (5 bases). CDR3 length: 17 amino acids. Germline values: CDR1 ENHRY, CDR2 SYGVKD. Trimming removed 0 bases from V and 2 bases from J, with 17 bases in between.

This chain uses TRBV2 with TRBJ2-7, with 8 bases identical to TRBD1. Unmatched junction bases numbered 4, after V lost 3 bases and J lost 0 bases. The CDR3 runs to 15 residues. Germline loops: CDR1 SNHLY, CDR2 FYNNEI. The CDR3: CASSETGASSYEQYF. The CDR3 nucleotides are TGTGCCAGCAGTGAGACAGGGGCGAGCTCCTACGAGCAGTACTTC.

The chain joins TRBV2 to TRBJ1-5, with TRBD1 matching 7 bases. Losses at the gene ends were 4 bases for V and 7 bases for J; bases not matched to a gene: 4. The CDR3 spans 13 residues. CDR1 and CDR2 (germline): SNHLY, FYNNEI. CDR3 nucleotide sequence: TGTGCCAGCAGTGCCTACAGGGGACAGCCCCAGCATTTT. Translated, it gives CASSAYRGQPQHF.

The chain couples TRBV7-9 to TRBJ1-5; D possibly corresponds to TRBD1 (5 bases). V was shortened by 6 bases and J by 5 bases, with 14 bases between the two germline ends. The CDR3 length is 14 residues. The germline V gene has CDR1 SEHNR and CDR2 FQNEAQ (reference sequence). CDR3 sequence reads: CASSLGRGDQPQHF. CDR3 bases: TGTGCCAGCAGTCTGGGGAGGGGTGATCAGCCCCAGCATTTT.

The chain has TRBV19 and TRBJ2-2, with TRBD2 identical over 13 bases. Trimming at V came to 0 bases and at J to 5 bases, leaving 6 bases not matched to a gene. Germline CDR1 is LNHDA and CDR2 is SQIVND (reference sequence). This CDR3 is built from 18 residues. CDR3 sequence: CASSIDRTSGSVTGELFF. In nucleotides, the CDR3 is TGTGCCAGTAGTATAGACCGGACTAGCGGGAGCGTAACCGGGGAGCTGTTTTTT.

This clone showed up just once. The CDR3 region has the DNA TGCGCCAGCGGGGGACTAGCGGGATTTCTGGAGACCCAGTACTTC. Its protein product is CASGGLAGFLETQYF. The chain couples TRBV4-1 to TRBJ2-5; 13 bases match TRBD2. Germline assignment: CDR1 MGHRA and CDR2 YSYEKL. CDR3 length: 15 amino acids. The junction had 8 bases not matched to a gene; V was cut back by 8 bases and J by 5 bases.

This clone was detected once. The chain carries TRBV25-1 and TRBJ1-4; D is unclear. CDR1 is MGHDK and CDR2 is SYGVNS in the germline V gene. The ends were cut back, 3 bases at V and 5 bases at J, with 13 bases in the middle. The CDR3 is 15 residues long. DNA of the CDR3: TGTGCCAGCAGTGAGGGAGGCAGGTCGAATGAAAAACTGTTTTTT. Residues: CASSEGGRSNEKLFF.

V and J are TRBV6-6 and TRBJ1-3; D is uncertain. Looked up from germline, CDR1 is MNHNY and CDR2 is SVGAGI (reference sequence). Trimming left V 5 bases short and J 4 bases short, with 15 bases between. The CDR3 loop spans 15 amino acids. The CDR3 is CASSLEGGLGNTIYF. The CDR3 coding sequence is TGTGCCAGCAGTCTCGAGGGTGGTCTCGGAAACACCATATATTTT.

This rearrangement joins TRBV7-3 to TRBJ2-2; TRBD2 aligns across 12 bases. CDR1 and CDR2 from the germline V gene are SGHTA and FQGTGA. This CDR3 spans 18 amino acids. The junction had 12 bases not matched to a gene; V was cut back by 5 bases and J by 5 bases. This chain's CDR3 is CASSLPGRLAGETGELFF. CDR3 DNA sequence: TGTGCCAGCAGCCTCCCCGGTAGACTAGCGGGAGAAACCGGGGAGCTGTTTTTT.

The V gene is TRBV7-3, the J gene TRBJ2-3; D perhaps matches TRBD2 (6 bases). Germline V gene lookup returns CDR1 SGHTA and CDR2 FQGTGA. Trimming stripped 1 base from V and 2 bases from J, with 10 bases between. This CDR3 comprises 15 residues. The CDR3 region has the DNA TGTGCCAGCAGCTTAAGCGGGACTTTCACAGATACGCAGTATTTT. Amino acids: CASSLSGTFTDTQYF.

This clone was detected only a few times. J is TRBJ2-1 and V is TRBV10-1; 7 nucleotides match TRBD2. The CDR3 length is 11 residues. Germline loops: CDR1 WNHNN, CDR2 SYGVQD (reference sequence). The J segment lost 11 bases and the V segment lost 6 bases, leaving 4 bases of the junction unmatched. For the CDR3, the DNA is TGCGCCAGCAGCAGCAGCGGGAAGCAGTTCTTC. This gives the protein CASSSSGKQFF.

This clone was counted only a few times. J is TRBJ2-3 and V is TRBV9, with 8 bases aligning to TRBD2. CDR1 and CDR2 (germline): SGDLS, YYNGEE. The CDR3 length is 15 residues. With 0 bases clipped from V and 3 bases from J, the junction kept 3 bases outside the gene matches. The CDR3: CASSVDGGGTDTQYF. CDR3 in DNA: TGTGCCAGCAGCGTAGATGGCGGGGGGACAGATACGCAGTATTTT. The variable domain in full, with the rest retrieved from reference TRBV9 and TRBJ2-3, is DSGVTQTPKHLITATGQRVTLRCSPRSGDLSVYWYQQSLDQGLQFLIQYYNGEERAKGNILERFSAQQFPDLHSELNLSSLELGDSALYFCASSVDGGGTDTQYFGPGTRLTVL.

This sequence joins TRBV2 and TRBJ1-5, with D possibly matching TRBD1 (6 bases). Germline-derived CDR1 and CDR2 are SNHLY and FYNNEI. The CDR3 length is 15 residues. Trimming removed 4 bases at V and 0 bases at J, with 10 bases between. CDR3 DNA: TGTGCCAGCAGTGGGACAGATAATAGCAATCAGCCCCAGCATTTT. Its translation is CASSGTDNSNQPQHF.

This chain uses TRBV5-8 with TRBJ2-7; 8 positions agree with TRBD1. V shed 0 bases and J 2 bases; nucleotides not matched to a gene: 4. The germline V gene has CDR1 SGHTS and CDR2 YDEGEE. This CDR3 is built from 15 residues. CDR3 residues: CASSLVRTGTYEQYF. CDR3 in DNA: TGTGCCAGCAGCTTGGTCAGGACAGGGACCTACGAGCAGTACTTC.

This chain connects TRBV19 to TRBJ2-1; TRBD2 matches at 11 bases. Germline CDR1 is LNHDA and CDR2 is SQIVND (reference sequence). The CDR3 runs to 17 residues. V lost 3 bases and J lost 2; bases outside the gene matches: 6. Written as DNA, the CDR3 is TGTGCCAGTAGTATCCGCCCGGGACTAGCGGCCTACAATGAGCAGTTCTTC. The encoded protein is CASSIRPGLAAYNEQFF.

The rearrangement joins TRBV19 to TRBJ1-1; 11 bases align to TRBD1. Germline V CDR1 and CDR2: LNHDA, SQIVND (reference sequence). J gave up 4 bases and V 7 bases, and 8 bases lay outside the gene matches. The CDR3 is made up of 15 amino acids. CDR3 DNA: TGTGCCAGTACCCCCACGGGACAGGGGGGCACTGAAGCTTTCTTT. Residues: CASTPTGQGGTEAFF.

V gene TRBV5-1 combines with J gene TRBJ2-1; 7 bases fit TRBD1. This CDR3 has 14 amino acids. Germline lookup yields CDR1 SGHRS and CDR2 YFSETQ. The junction had 8 bases not matched to a gene; V was cut back by 3 bases and J by 8 bases. The chain's CDR3 is CASSSGQVGDEQFF. Here the CDR3 DNA reads TGCGCCAGCAGCTCAGGACAGGTTGGGGATGAGCAGTTCTTC. Supplemented by reference TRBV5-1 and TRBJ2-1, the full variable domain reads KAGVTQTPRYLIKTRGQQVTLSCSPISGHRSVSWYQQTPGQGLQFLFEYFSETQRNKGNFPGRFSGRQFSNSRSEMNVSTLELGDSALYLCASSSGQVGDEQFFGPGTRLTVL.

The J gene is TRBJ2-1, the V gene TRBV5-8, with TRBD1 matching over 9 bases. Germline trimming cut 3 bases from V and 3 bases from J; bases unmatched to any gene: 4. The CDR3 is 15 amino acids. The V gene's germline CDR1 is SGHTS and CDR2 YDEGEE. CDR3 nucleotide sequence: TGTGCCAGCAGCTCTAGACAGGGGGGCTACAATGAGCAGTTCTTC. Translated: CASSSRQGGYNEQFF.

This chain uses TRBV7-9 with TRBJ1-1; D unclear. The V and J ends lost 5 bases and 4 bases respectively, with 14 bases between them. The CDR3 spans 14 residues. The germline CDR1 and CDR2 sequences are SEHNR and FQNEAQ (reference sequence). The CDR3 DNA is TGTGCCAGCAGCCCCGCTACAGAGGGCACTGAAGCTTTCTTT. Its protein is CASSPATEGTEAFF.

The chain is built from TRBV30 and TRBJ2-1; D ambiguous. The CDR3 is made up of 12 amino acids. In germline, CDR1 is GTSNPN, CDR2 SVGIG (reference sequence). The germline V and J ends were trimmed by 0 bases and 4 bases, with 4 bases remaining between them. CDR3 DNA: TGTGCCTGGAGTGTCGGTTACAATGAGCAGTTCTTC. As protein: CAWSVGYNEQFF.

This clone showed up just once. The J gene is TRBJ2-1, the V gene TRBV14, with 11 nucleotides matching TRBD2. V trimming: 5 bases; J trimming: 6 bases; junction bases outside the gene matches: 6. The CDR3 contains 15 residues. In germline, CDR1 is SGHDN, CDR2 FVKESK. The CDR3 here is CASSKLAGDLNEQFF. The CDR3 nucleotides are TGTGCCAGCAGCAAACTAGCGGGAGACCTCAATGAGCAGTTCTTC. The variable domain in full, completed from reference TRBV14 and TRBJ2-1, reads EAGVTQFPSHSVIEKGQTVTLRCDPISGHDNLYWYRRVMGKEIKFLLHFVKESKQDESGMPNNRFLAERTGGTYSTLKVQPAELEDSGVYFCASSKLAGDLNEQFFGPGTRLTVL.

This sequence joins TRBV29-1 and TRBJ2-3; D is possibly TRBD2 (5 bases). The V end was cut by 7 bases, the J end by 2 bases, with 13 bases between. The CDR3 extends over 13 amino acids. CDR1 is SQVTM and CDR2 is ANQGSEA in the germline V gene. The CDR3 bases are TGCAGCGGCCAGAGGGCCAACACAGATACGCAGTATTTT. Protein: CSGQRANTDTQYF.

This clone was seen only once. This rearrangement joins TRBV29-1 to TRBJ2-1; the match to TRBD2 covers 10 bases. CDR1 is SQVTM, CDR2 ANQGSEA, per germline. The CDR3 contains 13 residues. J lost 7 bases, V lost 5 bases, and 5 bases had no gene match. The CDR3 protein is CSVNLAGVNEQFF. The CDR3 nucleotides are TGCAGCGTTAACCTAGCGGGGGTGAATGAGCAGTTCTTC.

This rearrangement joins TRBV10-1 to TRBJ1-5; D is perhaps TRBD1 (6 bases). The CDR3 spans 14 residues. Looked up from germline, CDR1 is WNHNN and CDR2 is SYGVQD (reference sequence). Trimming shortened V by 10 bases and J by 2 bases, and 15 bases separated the two germline ends. The CDR3 region has the DNA TGCGCCAACCCTTGGACAGAGGGCAATCAGCCCCAGCATTTT. The encoded protein is CANPWTEGNQPQHF.

This chain links TRBV5-1 with TRBJ2-1; 11 positions match TRBD2. This CDR3 is built from 15 residues. The germline V gene encodes CDR1 SGHRS and CDR2 YFSETQ. The J segment lost 6 bases and the V segment lost 3 bases, leaving 5 bases of the junction unmatched. The CDR3 sequence: CASSSTSGNGNEQFF. The CDR3 bases are TGCGCCAGCAGCTCGACTAGCGGGAACGGCAATGAGCAGTTCTTC. The variable domain in full, with the rest retrieved from reference TRBV5-1 and TRBJ2-1, is KAGVTQTPRYLIKTRGQQVTLSCSPISGHRSVSWYQQTPGQGLQFLFEYFSETQRNKGNFPGRFSGRQFSNSRSEMNVSTLELGDSALYLCASSSTSGNGNEQFFGPGTRLTVL.

V usage is TRBV19 and J usage is TRBJ2-5; 7 nucleotides match TRBD1. The CDR3 has 15 amino acids. Trimming took 3 bases from V and 6 from J; bases not matched to a gene: 10. Per the germline V gene, CDR1 is LNHDA and CDR2 is SQIVND (reference sequence). In nucleotides, the CDR3 is TGTGCCAGTAGTATGAGAGGGGACAGAGCGAAGACCCAGTACTTC. This gives the protein CASSMRGDRAKTQYF.

The genes are TRBV7-9 and TRBJ1-1, with D possibly TRBD1 on 5 matching bases. Per germline, CDR1 SEHNR and CDR2 FQNEAQ (reference sequence). The CDR3 has 16 amino acids. The V and J ends lost 3 bases and 0 bases respectively, with 14 bases between them. This chain's CDR3 is CASSLRQIYMNTEAFF. The CDR3 nucleotides read TGTGCCAGCAGCTTGCGACAGATTTACATGAACACTGAAGCTTTCTTT.

The chain links TRBV30 to TRBJ2-7; TRBD2 is a possible D gene (5 bases). Trimming pared 3 bases from V and 5 bases from J, leaving 17 bases between. CDR1 is GTSNPN and CDR2 is SVGIG in the germline V gene (reference sequence). There are 14 residues in the CDR3. CDR3 protein: CAWSPGSAVDEQYF. In DNA form, the CDR3 reads TGTGCCTGGAGCCCCGGTAGCGCAGTCGACGAGCAGTACTTC. The complete variable domain, with remaining parts taken from reference TRBV30 and TRBJ2-7, reads SQTIHQWPATLVQPVGSPLSLECTVEGTSNPNLYWYRQAAGRGLQLLFYSVGIGQISSEVPQNLSASRPQDRQFILSSKKLLLSDSGFYLCAWSPGSAVDEQYFGPGTRLTVT.

This clone has a single count. This chain joins TRBV6-5 and TRBJ2-1; TRBD2 agrees at 7 bases. CDR3 length: 14 residues. Looked up from germline, CDR1 is MNHEY and CDR2 is SVGAGI. V lost 6 bases to trimming and J lost 9 bases; unmatched junction nucleotides: 11. The CDR3 sequence: CASRGGDSFFEQFF. As DNA, the CDR3 is TGTGCCAGCAGGGGGGGGGACTCCTTTTTTGAGCAGTTCTTC.

The rearrangement joins TRBV6-1 to TRBJ1-4; 8 positions match TRBD1. The CDR3 totals 21 residues. Unmatched junction bases numbered 15, after V lost 0 bases and J lost 0 bases. Germline V gene lookup returns CDR1 MNHNS and CDR2 SASEGT. The CDR3: CASSEAPGQGRPSATNEKLFF. The DNA for the CDR3 is TGTGCCAGCAGTGAAGCCCCCGGACAGGGAAGGCCCAGTGCAACTAATGAAAAACTGTTTTTT.